Shown below are 18 T cell receptor beta chains from a single sample sequenced in a study of beta chain features in type 1 diabetes. Reverse transcribing all isolated RNA meant expressed TCRB transcripts were sequenced. Using immunoSEQ multiplex PCR, the repertoire was profiled, and TCRdb retains in-frame clones only, with some absent. The sample lists 250,000 to 400,000 clones, 14% seen once, with 6.7% in the top ten. Sequencing was done on a sample of central memory CD4+ T cells from blood. These receptors were obtained from a man younger than 40 in good health.

The V and J genes are TRBV14 and TRBJ1-5; D is unresolved. Germline CDR1 is SGHDN and CDR2 is FVKESK. This CDR3 region has 15 residues. V lost 1 base and J 6 bases, leaving 13 bases between the germline ends. The CDR3 is CASSQGIGRGQPQHF. The DNA of the CDR3 is TGTGCCAGCAGCCAAGGTATAGGGCGGGGTCAGCCCCAGCATTTT.

This sequence joins TRBV6-5 and TRBJ1-6; TRBD1 is a possible D gene (6 bases). CDR3 length equals 14 residues. Trimming pared 5 bases from V and 10 bases from J, leaving 15 bases between. In germline, CDR1 is MNHEY, CDR2 SVGAGI. The CDR3 bases are TGTGCCAGCAGTAGCGACAGGACGGTCTCACCCCTCCACTTT. Residues: CASSSDRTVSPLHF.

The V gene is TRBV4-1, the J gene TRBJ2-7; D is unclear. Germline V gene lookup returns CDR1 MGHRA and CDR2 YSYEKL. V was cut by 2 bases and J by 7 bases, with 12 bases left in between. The CDR3 is 13 residues long. Here the CDR3 DNA reads TGCGCCAGCAGCCAAATCCCCCCTAGGGAGCAGTACTTC. Encoded protein: CASSQIPPREQYF.

This clone was counted between two and nine times. The rearrangement joins TRBV11-1 to TRBJ1-1; D is perhaps TRBD1 (5 bases). The germline CDR1 and CDR2 sequences are SGHAT and FQDESV (reference sequence). The CDR3 extends over 14 amino acids. Trimming removed 5 bases at V and 4 bases at J, with 14 bases between. The CDR3 reads CASSLGVGVTEAFF. The CDR3 DNA reads TGTGCCAGCAGCCTAGGGGTCGGGGTCACTGAAGCTTTCTTT. Together with reference TRBV11-1 and TRBJ1-1, the CDR3 gives the full variable domain: EAEVAQSPRYKITEKSQAVAFWCDPISGHATLYWYRQILGQGPELLVQFQDESVVDDSQLPKDRFSAERLKGVDSTLKIQPAELGDSAMYLCASSLGVGVTEAFFGQGTRLTVV.

CDR3 sequence reads: CASSSVLQGGDTEAFF. CDR3 DNA sequence: TGTGCCAGCAGCTCAGTTTTACAGGGGGGAGACACTGAAGCTTTCTTT. The rearrangement uses TRBV5-6 and TRBJ1-1; 8 bases are shared with TRBD1. The CDR3 runs 16 residues. With 3 bases clipped from V and 3 bases from J, the junction kept 10 bases outside the gene matches. CDR1 and CDR2 (germline): SGHDT, YYEEEE.

The CDR3, as DNA: TGTGCCAGCAGCTTTTCCCAGGGTTACAATGAGCAGTTCTTC. Its translation is CASSFSQGYNEQFF. The V call is TRBV7-9, the J call TRBJ2-1; D perhaps matches TRBD1 (5 bases). The V end lost 3 bases, the J end lost 4 bases, and 10 bases lay between the germline ends. Germline CDR1 SEHNR, CDR2 FQNEAQ (reference sequence). This CDR3 has 14 residues.

Details on this clone: An end of the junction differs from the germline gene, which may be a read error. V is TRBV28 and J is TRBJ2-1, with 9 bases fitting TRBD2. Germline CDR1 is MDHEN and CDR2 is SYDVKM. CDR3 length: 16 residues. The CDR3 reads CARSPRGREGNNEQFF. CDR3 nucleotides: TGTGCCCGCAGCCCCCGGGGGCGGGAGGGGAACAATGAGCAGTTCTTC.

The chain joins TRBV10-3 to TRBJ2-7; D not certain. Looked up from germline, CDR1 is ENHRY and CDR2 is SYGVKD. The CDR3 sequence is 12 residues long. Trimming shortened V by 3 bases and J by 2 bases, and 5 bases separated the two germline ends. CDR3 sequence: CAISDSTYEQYF. Here the CDR3 DNA reads TGTGCCATCAGTGACTCTACCTACGAGCAGTACTTC.

This sequence joins TRBV11-3 and TRBJ1-1; maybe TRBD1 (5 bases). Germline-derived CDR1 and CDR2 are SGHNT and YENEEA. CDR3 length equals 12 residues. V lost 2 bases and J lost 6, with 7 bases in between. Written as DNA, the CDR3 is TGTGCCAGCAGCTTACTGGGGGCTGAAGCTTTCTTT. It specifies CASSLLGAEAFF.

This chain connects TRBV29-1 to TRBJ2-7, with 9 nucleotides matching TRBD2. V dropped 6 bases and J dropped 2; count of bases not matched to a gene: 5. CDR1 is SQVTM and CDR2 is ANQGSEA in the germline V gene. There are 13 residues in the CDR3. The CDR3: CSVDSGRAYEQYV. CDR3 DNA sequence: TGCAGCGTCGATAGCGGGAGAGCCTACGAGCAGTACGTC.

This clone was counted between two and nine times. The CDR3 sequence is CSVPSGGGATNEKLFF. The CDR3 DNA reads as TGCAGCGTCCCTTCGGGCGGGGGCGCTACTAATGAAAAACTGTTTTTT. V and J are TRBV29-1 and TRBJ1-4, with D possibly being TRBD1 (6 bases). Trimming shortened V by 6 bases and J by 2 bases, and 19 bases separated the two germline ends. The CDR3 spans 16 residues. Germline V CDR1 and CDR2: SQVTM, ANQGSEA.

The sample holds a few counts of this clone. The chain combines TRBV10-3 with TRBJ1-5; 10 nucleotides agree with TRBD1. The CDR3 is 15 residues long. The V gene end was trimmed by 6 bases and the J gene end by 3 bases; junction bases not matched to a gene: 5. Looked up from germline, CDR1 is ENHRY and CDR2 is SYGVKD. The CDR3 DNA reads TGTGCCATCAGGCCCGGGACAGGGGACAATCAGCCCCAGCATTTT. It codes for CAIRPGTGDNQPQHF.

V gene TRBV7-7 combines with J gene TRBJ2-3; D is uncertain. V gave up 6 bases and J gave up 5 bases, with 21 bases separating them. Germline V lookup: CDR1 SSHAT, CDR2 FNYEAQ (reference sequence). CDR3 size: 16 residues. The CDR3 DNA reads as TGTGCCAGCAGTGAACCGACTTTCTCTGACCTAGATACGCAGTATTTT. This translates into CASSEPTFSDLDTQYF.

This CDR3 is CASSLAVGTGQTQYF. DNA of the CDR3: TGTGCCAGCAGCTTGGCCGTCGGGACAGGGCAGACCCAGTACTTC. This chain uses TRBV5-4 with TRBJ2-5; 9 bases agree with TRBD1. CDR3 length: 15 amino acids. Germline CDR1 SGHNT, CDR2 YYREEE (reference sequence). After removal of 0 bases from V and 6 bases from J, the junction contained 6 bases not matched to a gene. Full variable domain (rest looked up from reference TRBV5-4 and TRBJ2-5): ETGVTQSPTHLIKTRGQQVTLRCSSQSGHNTVSWYQQALGQGPQFIFQYYREEENGRGNFPPRFSGLQFPNYSSELNVNALELDDSALYLCASSLAVGTGQTQYFGPGTRLLVL.

The CDR3 DNA reads TGTGCCAGCAGCCAAAGATTAGGGTATCCGCAAGAGACCCAGTACTTC. Amino acids: CASSQRLGYPQETQYF. The chain links TRBV4-2 to TRBJ2-5; D is unresolved. Germline V gene sequence: CDR1 LGHNA, CDR2 YNFKEQ. Trimming removed 2 bases from V and 2 bases from J, with 15 bases in between. CDR3 length: 16 residues.

This clone was seen more than once but under ten times. V usage is TRBV9 and J usage is TRBJ2-5, with a weak D call TRBD2 (5 bases). CDR3 length: 15 residues. V lost 2 bases and J lost 7, with 18 bases in between. Germline CDR1 and CDR2: SGDLS and YYNGEE. CDR3 protein: CASSVSVSSSGTQYF. The DNA for the CDR3 is TGTGCCAGCAGCGTTAGCGTTAGTAGTTCCGGGACCCAGTACTTC.

This clone was seen a handful of times. The V and J genes are TRBV4-1 and TRBJ1-4, with unresolved D. V shed 4 bases and J shed 8 bases, with 8 bases lying between them. Germline-derived CDR1 and CDR2 are MGHRA and YSYEKL. The CDR3 loop spans 12 amino acids. Here the CDR3 DNA reads TGCGCCAGCAGCCGGGAAAGGGAAAAACTGTTTTTT. Translation: CASSREREKLFF.

This clone was seen repeatedly, ten times or more. The J gene is TRBJ1-2, the V gene TRBV5-4, with D unresolved. V was trimmed by 5 bases and J by 7 bases, leaving 12 bases between them. Germline V gene data show CDR1 as SGHNT and CDR2 as YYREEE (reference sequence). The CDR3 spans 12 residues. In DNA form, the CDR3 reads TGTGCCAGCAGTCGCGACACTTCTGGCTACACCTTC. Amino acids: CASSRDTSGYTF.